The T cell receptor (beta chain) described here comes from a study of cytomegalovirus exposure and HLA in healthy donors (dated by TCRdb to about 2017). With regard to the full study: In an earlier analysis of under 600 of the donors, 250 to 350 Gb of sequence data and roughly 100 million unique TCR beta sequences from 150 million to 200 million T cells were reported. On average, approximately 250,000 unique TCR beta nucleotide sequences were sequenced per donor among fewer than 500 genotyped donors of the cohort, with roughly 18% of those sequences being non-productive. Approximately 300 gigabases of sequencing data and approximately 91 million unique TCR sequences made up an early release that covered 500 to 650 HLA-typed donors. All discovery cohort repertoires had been generated using a single sequencing platform. Of the roughly 390 genotyped donors, 65% to 90% were placed in the genetic ancestry cluster associated with self-reported Caucasian donors. In a later genetic analysis, genome-wide SNP genotypes for about three fifths of the roughly 670 donors were used, and that subset was treated as a discovery cohort. An earlier analysis of 450 to 750 of the donors used high-throughput TCR beta sequencing to judge whether each TCR beta V gene segment behaved as functional or pseudogenic. Because of strong linkage in the cohort, roughly five DR-DQ haplotypes were treated as single units for association and clustering. To predict cytomegalovirus infection status, the study brought together high-throughput TCR immunosequencing, statistical association of individual TCRs with disease status, and machine learning. Both class I and class II loci were covered by HLA typing, at four-digit resolution. The T cell repertoires of 700 or so subjects were profiled by immunosequencing and related to cytomegalovirus serostatus. Donor age, sex, ethnicity and CMV serostatus were compiled alongside the repertoire data. A separate validation cohort of approximately 120 different subjects was used in addition to the approximately 670-subject first cohort. Typing coverage differed by locus: A, B, C, DRB1 and DQB1 were typed in about 629-640 donors, DQA1 in 522, DPA1 in over 600, and DPB1 in 450 to 480. The study aimed to test whether cataloging public T cell receptors could reveal signatures of past pathogen exposure. The later analysis used no new phenotypic data to find candidate immune exposures, relying instead on TCR beta sequences and their occurrence across donors. To study patterns of TCR occurrence, a later analysis re-analyzed previously published TCR beta repertoires from 650 to 750 donors and added high-resolution HLA genotyping.

General findings and caveats noted by the study authors: Specific HLA alleles were associated with about 17,000 TCR beta sequences at a false discovery rate of 0.05 in a later analysis. According to a later analysis, parvovirus B19, influenza, CMV and Epstein-Barr virus appeared linked to several top co-occurrence clusters. The authors suggested that the approach could potentially be generalized to other disease states and immunological phenotypes. A later analysis found that most CMV-associated TCR beta chains appeared HLA-restricted, with HLA associations seemingly driven largely by CMV exposure. Across donors, most TCR sequences were observed very rarely, whereas some public TCRs were present in many individuals. Because HLA typing was missing for some donors at each locus, association tests included only the typed subset. Immune exposure information for the cohort was limited to CMV serostatus. In both the original and validation cohorts, the classifier was reported to diagnose cytomegalovirus status with high specificity and sensitivity. In a later analysis, HLA-associated TCR beta chains showed more clonal expansion and lower generation probabilities than non-associated chains that were equally common. A cluster of highly shared sequence variants was judged likely to be a technical artifact of the sequencing pipeline. The study gave a list of 150 to 200 TCR beta chains associated with cytomegalovirus. Three of the identified cytomegalovirus-associated TCR beta chains were confirmed in vitro to be specific for cytomegalovirus antigens. An association between a missense DCLRE1C variant and V-gene and J-gene trimming of TCR beta chains was found in a later genetic analysis and replicated in an independent cohort. An earlier analysis of 587 of the donors showed that most TCR beta V segments appeared in productive rearrangements either about 87% or about 30% of the time, which broadly matched IMGT annotations. A further reported finding was that TCR beta sequences accurately predicted the HLA-A and HLA-B alleles for most subjects in the first cohort. Linkage disequilibrium might explain the correlated functional status among segregating V segments, but an unknown experimental factor could not be ruled out. Roughly 15 rarely observed V segments, including chromosome 9 orphons, were excluded from the earlier analysis of some 590 of the donors because counts were too low. Only TCR beta chains were sequenced in this cohort, and the absence of alpha or paired-chain data limited detectable features. Compared with the approximately 670-donor mean, donors in an Asian-associated ancestry cluster had fewer N-insertions in productive TCRs, according to a later genetic analysis. When HLA alleles, especially DR and DQ, strongly co-occurred, TCR associations were difficult to assign to individual alleles. Roughly uniform sequencing depth across donors was assumed in presence/absence analyses, although this assumption may not hold. In a later analysis, the rate of TCR association differed among HLA loci, with DRB1 alleles having the most associated TCRs and HLA-C alleles having the fewest. Some IMGT-functional V segments, including TRBV6-2 and TRBV6-3, could not be distinguished by the 87-base-pair reads and were therefore excluded.

The CDR3 holds 13 amino acids from the cysteine to the phenylalanine. Left in the record is the CDR3 DNA by itself, 39 bases read in frame from the first base. CDR1 and CDR2, looked up from the germline V gene, are MDHEN and SYDVKM. V loses 8 bases at its end and J loses 7 bases; junction bases beyond the gene matches: 7. The cohort consisted of hundreds of healthy bone marrow donors. All cohort members were sampled while nominally healthy, although unrecorded immune exposures were likely present. The donor was CMV seronegative and belonged to the group of roughly 330 seronegative cohort members. A peripheral blood sample was provided by each donor, and peripheral blood mononuclear cells were used for TCR beta sequencing. The Qiagen DNeasy Blood Extraction Kit was used to extract genomic DNA from the blood cell samples. Receptor amplification or capture employed the immunoSEQ multiplex PCR assay. For the multiplex PCR, a mixture combining 60 forward primers for TCR Vbeta segments and 13 reverse primers for TCR Jbeta segments was used. The CDR3 region of rearranged TCR beta genes was amplified from genomic DNA with a multiplex PCR assay. The Illumina HiSeq System was used to sequence the amplified TCR beta libraries as 87-base-pair reads. Regarding the original processing steps: A later analysis tallied 75 million to 95 million unique TCR beta chains across the 666 repertoires, and approximately 12 million of those chains were shared by two or more donors. To remove PCR and sequencing errors, raw reads were error-corrected and collapsed into unique sequences using a nearest-neighbor algorithm that merged closely related sequences. CDR3 sequences were aligned to IMGT reference sequences to assign V, D and J gene segments. For a sequence to be retained, a match of at least six nucleotides was required to both a V gene segment and a J gene segment. Rearrangements were called productive when the CDR3 lacked stop codons and stayed in frame with V and J; all others were non-productive. Following IMGT convention, CDR3 was defined as the stretch from the second conserved V-encoded cysteine up to the conserved J-encoded phenylalanine. In an earlier analysis of around 540 of the donors, sequences lacking an unambiguous match to a single V gene segment were excluded. An earlier analysis of over 450 of the donors classified V segments as functional when productive rearrangements were above 56.7% and as segregating when the standard deviation between donors was above 5%. A statistical classification framework was built to diagnose cytomegalovirus status from the catalog of TCR beta chain sequences. In a later analysis, TCR nucleotide sequences were compared against IMGT/GENE-DB human TR gene sequences so that V and J genes could be assigned. In a later analysis, CDR3 sequences and most-parsimonious VDJ recombination scenarios were assigned using the TCRdist pipeline. In a later analysis, each TCR beta chain was defined by its CDR3 amino acid sequence together with its V-gene family, and reads without a unique V-gene family were excluded. As a way to deal with suspected cross-contamination and a sequencing artifact, a later analysis dropped roughly 620 nucleotide sequences that were highly shared and had low generation probability. In a later analysis, a clonal expansion index was calculated for each public chain from normalized within-repertoire ranks of inferred template counts. In a later analysis, generation probabilities were computed with a VDJ recombination model fitted to out-of-frame rearrangements, and the resulting probabilities were checked against IGoR. A later analysis scored TCR-TCR, TCR-HLA and TCR-CMV co-occurrence with hypergeometric tests, applying a repertoire-size bias correction to TCR pairs. In a later analysis, false discovery rates were estimated by permuting HLA or CMV assignments 20 times. In a later analysis, co-occurring TCRs were grouped using DBSCAN, and TCRdist sequence similarity was added for clustering within HLA-allele-positive subsets. Repertoires with fewer than 30,000 or more than 120,000 public chains were left out of co-occurrence clustering, as were roughly five repertoires with anomalous nucleotide sharing. The immuneACCESS repertoire file appears here via TCRdb, limited to in-frame rearrangements. These files lack a portion of the clones; in checked studies, under half of the deficit traces to unresolved V genes, and the cause of the others is not known. V, J and clone size reflect that table, while D and trimming were determined from the DNA. The sample data list 110,000 to 150,000 clones, and roughly 80% of these were observed just once. Of the sample, about 3.2% is held by the ten largest clones.

For this clone: No cognate antigen has been identified for it. No per-base quality is available; no much larger clone lies one base away.

The receptor comes from a female donor in good health and CMV-seronegative. The rearrangement joined TRBV28 to TRBJ2-5; a stretch of 10 junction bases matches TRBD1. Source material: PBMCs. The sequenced DNA is TGTGCCAGCTCCGGGACAGGGGCCAGGACCCAGTACTTC. The translation is CASSGTGARTQYF.